Included here is one T cell receptor (beta chain) sequence, with context. The PCR employed 60 Vbeta primers together with 13 Jbeta primers. Repertoires were generated with immunoSEQ multiplex PCR, while TCRdb's copy carries only in-frame clones and drops some. In the table there are roughly 170,000 clones, 80% of which are singletons. The data belong to a study of cytomegalovirus exposure and HLA in healthy donors. The J segment lost 0 bases and the V segment lost 4 bases, leaving 15 bases of the junction unmatched. Germline-derived CDR1 and CDR2 are SGHTA and FQGNSA. The CDR3 totals 19 residues. The sequence was obtained from a young man in good health and CMV-seropositive. The chain is built from TRBV7-2 and TRBJ2-3; 8 bases agree with TRBD2. The sample was PBMCs. This CDR3 reads CASSSALAGAFSSTDTQYF. Here the CDR3 DNA reads TGTGCCAGCAGCTCAGCTCTAGCGGGCGCCTTTTCTAGCACAGATACGCAGTATTTT. Combining the CDR3 with reference TRBV7-2 and TRBJ2-3 gives the whole variable domain GAGVSQSPSNKVTEKGKDVELRCDPISGHTALYWYRQSLGQGLEFLIYFQGNSAPDKSGLPSDRFSAERTGGSVSTLTIQRTQQEDSAVYLCASSSALAGAFSSTDTQYFGPGTRLTVL.